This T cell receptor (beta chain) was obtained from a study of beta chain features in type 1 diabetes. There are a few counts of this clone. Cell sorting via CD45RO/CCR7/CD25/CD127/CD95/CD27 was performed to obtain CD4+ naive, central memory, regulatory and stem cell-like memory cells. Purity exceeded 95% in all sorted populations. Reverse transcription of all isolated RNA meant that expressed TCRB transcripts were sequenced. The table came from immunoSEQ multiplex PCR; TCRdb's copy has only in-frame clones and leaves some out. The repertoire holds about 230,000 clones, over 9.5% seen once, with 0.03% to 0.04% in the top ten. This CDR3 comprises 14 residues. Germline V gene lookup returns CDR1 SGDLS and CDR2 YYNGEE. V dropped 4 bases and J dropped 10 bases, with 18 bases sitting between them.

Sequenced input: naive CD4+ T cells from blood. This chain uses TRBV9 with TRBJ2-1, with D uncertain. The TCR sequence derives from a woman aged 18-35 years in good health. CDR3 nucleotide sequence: TGTGCCAGCAGCTCGAGTTCTAGATTTGGCGAGCAGTTCTTC. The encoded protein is CASSSSSRFGEQFF.